The 24 T cell receptor beta chains below were found in one sample sequenced in a study of blood T cells in healthy people across ages (dated by TCRdb to about 2015). Library construction relied on 5' RACE. Sequencing was performed on an Illumina HiSeq 2500. A second PCR of about 7 to 12 cycles was performed with a sample-barcoded 5' primer and a J-beta primer mix. TCRdb ran its own pipeline on the public reads, namely fastp trimming at Q25 and MiXCR clone calling, and kept in-frame beta chains. Under each unique CDR3 protein, matching rows form one entry showing the most common genes and DNA. For this sample there are some 1.7 million distinct CDR3 sequences; 28% appear just once. In total, the top ten clones hold around 7.7% of the sample. Sample: blood. These receptors came from a woman aged 25 to 39 in good health.

This clonotype was detected only a few times. V gene TRBV24-1 combines with J gene TRBJ2-1; 11 bases match TRBD1. The junction had 9 bases not matched to a gene; V was cut back by 2 bases and J by 10 bases. The CDR3 extends over 16 amino acids. Germline V gene sequence: CDR1 KGHDR, CDR2 SFDVKD. The CDR3 nucleotides read TGTGCCACCAGTGATTACCGGGACAGGGGGATCAGAGAGCAGTTCTTC. It encodes CATSDYRDRGIREQFF.

The gene calls are TRBV5-1 and TRBJ2-1, with TRBD1 identical over 9 bases. There are 15 residues in the CDR3. The germline V gene encodes CDR1 SGHRS and CDR2 YFSETQ. J gave up 6 bases and V 4 bases, and 8 bases lay outside the gene matches. The CDR3 DNA sequence: TGCGCCAGCAGCCGAGTGGGGGACAGGGCCAATGAGCAGTTCTTC. Protein: CASSRVGDRANEQFF.

The chain is built from TRBV9 and TRBJ2-5; D may be TRBD2 (6 bases). The V end was cut by 4 bases, the J end by 11 bases, with 24 bases between. The CDR3 consists of 15 residues. The germline V gene encodes CDR1 SGDLS and CDR2 YYNGEE. CDR3 protein: CASSPMVGGAGQQYF. CDR3 in DNA: TGTGCCAGCAGCCCTATGGTTGGCGGGGCCGGGCAGCAGTACTTC. Together with reference TRBV9 and TRBJ2-5, the CDR3 gives the full variable domain: DSGVTQTPKHLITATGQRVTLRCSPRSGDLSVYWYQQSLDQGLQFLIQYYNGEERAKGNILERFSAQQFPDLHSELNLSSLELGDSALYFCASSPMVGGAGQQYFGPGTRLLVL.

The chain has TRBV18 and TRBJ1-3; D is unresolved. This CDR3 is 14 amino acids long. Germline assignment: CDR1 KGHSH and CDR2 LQKENI. V lost 3 bases, J lost 0 bases, and 6 bases lay in between. The CDR3 here is CASSPQSSGNTIYF. The CDR3 bases are TGTGCCAGCTCACCCCAGAGCTCTGGAAACACCATATATTTT.

The V call is TRBV6-1, the J call TRBJ2-5; a possible D gene is TRBD1 (5 bases). The CDR3 is 14 amino acids. Trimming shortened V by 7 bases and J by 4 bases, and 16 bases separated the two germline ends. CDR1 and CDR2 (germline): MNHNS, SASEGT. CDR3 in amino acids: CASNGPGQRETQYF. The CDR3 coding sequence is TGTGCCAGCAACGGGCCAGGGCAGAGAGAGACCCAGTACTTC.

This clonotype was counted only a few times. The chain recombines TRBV14 with TRBJ1-2; 9 positions agree with TRBD1. The trim removed 3 bases at V and 3 bases at J, leaving 17 bases unmatched. The germline gives CDR1 SGHDN, CDR2 FVKESK. This CDR3 spans 19 amino acids. In DNA, the CDR3 is TGTGCCAGCAGCCACCAACTGTTCCTGGACAGGGGATATGACTATGGCTACACCTTC. This codes for CASSHQLFLDRGYDYGYTF.

This clonotype was observed a handful of times. Its ends do not fully match the called genes, so a read error is possible. The V call is TRBV5-5, the J call TRBJ1-2; TRBD1 might be the D (5 bases). This CDR3 is 13 amino acids long. The germline gives CDR1 SGHKS, CDR2 YYEKEE (reference sequence). The CDR3 loop reads CASSLRGDYSYTF. CDR3 nucleotides: TGTGCCAGCAGCTTGAGGGGAGACTATAGCTACACCTTC.

A few counts support this clonotype. This chain joins TRBV29-1 and TRBJ2-1, with unresolved D. Germline values: CDR1 SQVTM, CDR2 ANQGSEA. V lost 5 bases, J lost 2 bases, and 16 bases lay in between. The CDR3 contains 15 residues. The DNA for the CDR3 is TGCAGCGTTCTGCGGACCACCGAACCCTACAATGAGCAGTTCTTC. Amino acids: CSVLRTTEPYNEQFF.

This rearrangement joins TRBV5-1 to TRBJ1-1; 10 bases are shared with TRBD1. The CDR3 has 14 residues. The junction had 7 bases not matched to a gene; V was cut back by 4 bases and J by 7 bases. Germline assignment: CDR1 SGHRS and CDR2 YFSETQ. This CDR3 reads CASSPRTGGDEAFF. DNA of the CDR3: TGCGCCAGCAGCCCGAGGACAGGGGGAGATGAAGCTTTCTTT. The full variable domain, with the rest looked up from reference TRBV5-1 and TRBJ1-1, is KAGVTQTPRYLIKTRGQQVTLSCSPISGHRSVSWYQQTPGQGLQFLFEYFSETQRNKGNFPGRFSGRQFSNSRSEMNVSTLELGDSALYLCASSPRTGGDEAFFGQGTRLTVV.

The sample holds one count of this clonotype. V gene TRBV19 combines with J gene TRBJ2-1; tentative D call: TRBD2 (5 bases). In germline, CDR1 is LNHDA, CDR2 SQIVND (reference sequence). Trimming removed 6 bases at V and 10 bases at J, with 13 bases between. The CDR3 length is 12 residues. The CDR3 is CASSGRDYEQFF. The CDR3 coding sequence is TGTGCCAGTAGCGGCAGAGACTACGAGCAGTTCTTC.

As regards this clonotype: One end of the junction does not line up with germline, which may come from a read error. The chain joins TRBV20-1 to TRBJ2-3; 8 nucleotides match TRBD2. Germline loops: CDR1 DFQATT, CDR2 SNEGSKA (reference sequence). The CDR3 spans 14 residues. In DNA, the CDR3 is TGCAGTGCTACCCGGGGGGGAGGCACAGATACGCGGTATTTT. Its protein is CSATRGGGTDTRYF.

The rearrangement joins TRBV29-1 to TRBJ2-7; D may correspond to TRBD1 or TRBD2 (6 bases each). This CDR3 region has 13 residues. CDR1 and CDR2 (germline): SQVTM, ANQGSEA. Deletions cut 4 bases from V and 7 bases from J, with 17 bases between. The CDR3: CSVATGGLVEQYF. CDR3 coding DNA: TGCAGCGTTGCAACCGGGGGCCTCGTTGAGCAGTACTTC.

This clonotype has a count of ten or more. The V call is TRBV14, the J call TRBJ2-7, with TRBD1 matching over 7 bases. Germline-derived CDR1 and CDR2 are SGHDN and FVKESK. The CDR3 is 16 residues long. V shed 3 bases, J shed 5 bases, and the junction held 13 bases outside the gene matches. This CDR3 reads CASSHLTGIRINEQYF. CDR3 sequence (DNA): TGTGCCAGCAGCCATTTGACAGGGATTAGGATCAACGAGCAGTACTTC.

In this sample, this clonotype turned up a few times. DNA of the CDR3: TGTGCCAGCACCCGGGTGGGTGATACGCAGTATTTT. As protein: CASTRVGDTQYF. The genes are TRBV7-2 and TRBJ2-3; D gene unclear. CDR3 size: 12 residues. Germline loops: CDR1 SGHTA, CDR2 FQGNSA. Trimming pared 7 bases from V and 6 bases from J, leaving 11 bases between.

This clonotype was seen only a few times. As DNA, the CDR3 is TGTGCCAGCAGCGTAGATGGGGAAGGCGAGCAGTACTTC. This encodes CASSVDGEGEQYF. The chain combines TRBV9 with TRBJ2-5; no definite D call. The J call may be mistaken, given a closer DNA end match to TRBJ2-7. This CDR3 comprises 13 residues. CDR1 SGDLS and CDR2 YYNGEE come from the germline V gene.

This clonotype was picked up many times. This rearrangement joins TRBV14 to TRBJ2-1, with unresolved D. Germline V gene lookup returns CDR1 SGHDN and CDR2 FVKESK. V gave up 0 bases and J gave up 4 bases, with 7 bases separating them. This CDR3 has 14 amino acids. CDR3 nucleotides: TGTGCCAGCAGCCAAGAAGGCTCATACAATGAGCAGTTCTTC. This sequence encodes CASSQEGSYNEQFF.

In regard to this clonotype: One base away lies a much larger clone, so this may be a sequencing read error. V usage is TRBV7-2 and J usage is TRBJ2-1; perhaps TRBD2 as D (6 bases). The germline V gene encodes CDR1 SGHTA and CDR2 FQGNSA. The length of the CDR3 is 15 residues. Here the CDR3 reads CASSLGGTYYNERFF. CDR3 nucleotide sequence: TGTGCCAGCAGCTTAGGCGGGACCTACTACAATGAGCGGTTCTTC.

This sequence joins TRBV20-1 and TRBJ2-1, with 7 bases matching TRBD2. This CDR3 comprises 16 residues. Per the germline V gene, CDR1 is DFQATT and CDR2 is SNEGSKA (reference sequence). The V gene end was trimmed by 0 bases and the J gene end by 3 bases; junction bases not matched to a gene: 8. CDR3 nucleotides: TGCAGTGCTAGAGATCTGGGCGGGAGCTTCTACAATGAGCAGTTCTTC. It specifies CSARDLGGSFYNEQFF.

This rearrangement joins TRBV5-1 to TRBJ2-1, with 9 bases identical to TRBD1. The CDR3 has 15 amino acids. Germline assignment: CDR1 SGHRS and CDR2 YFSETQ. V shed 3 bases, J shed 7 bases, and the junction held 8 bases outside the gene matches. The CDR3 protein is CASSSLNDRGNEQFF. The CDR3 nucleotides read TGCGCCAGCAGCTCACTGAACGACAGGGGGAATGAGCAGTTCTTC.

The chain carries TRBV7-6 and TRBJ2-7; either TRBD1 or TRBD2 may supply D (5 bases each). There are 15 residues in the CDR3. The germline gives CDR1 SGHVS, CDR2 FNYEAQ. Trimming stripped 4 bases from V and 4 bases from J, with 17 bases between. This chain's CDR3 is CASSYGDPRTYEQYF. In nucleotides, the CDR3 is TGTGCCAGCAGCTACGGGGACCCCCGGACGTACGAGCAGTACTTC.

In its sample, this clonotype was seen many times. This sequence may be a read error, since a much larger clone differs from it by one base. The chain has TRBV20-1 and TRBJ2-7; 14 bases are shared with TRBD2. The CDR3 is 14 amino acids. The ends lost 5 bases at V and 4 bases at J; junction bases unmatched: 4. Per the germline V gene, CDR1 is DFQATT and CDR2 is SNEGSKA (reference sequence). CDR3 residues: CSAGGLAGGYEQYF. For the CDR3, the DNA is TGCAGTGCTGGAGGACTAGCGGGGGGTTACGAGCAGTACTTC.

V and J are TRBV4-2 and TRBJ2-2, with D possibly matching TRBD2 (6 bases). This CDR3 comprises 15 residues. CDR1 and CDR2 (germline): LGHNA, YNFKEQ. V lost 5 bases and J 7 bases, leaving 17 bases between the germline ends. CDR3: CASSWRDSQSGELFF. CDR3 in DNA: TGTGCCAGCAGCTGGCGGGACTCCCAGAGCGGGGAGCTGTTTTTT.

The chain is built from TRBV20-1 and TRBJ1-4; D may be TRBD1 (5 bases). V gave up 2 bases and J gave up 13 bases, with 17 bases separating them. CDR1 and CDR2 (germline): DFQATT, SNEGSKA (reference sequence). CDR3 length equals 13 residues. In DNA, the CDR3 is TGCAGTGCTAGATCGGACACCCAAAACGCACTGTTTTTT. It codes for CSARSDTQNALFF.

Regarding this clonotype: This could be a read error, since a much larger clone is one nucleotide away. The V and J genes are TRBV10-3 and TRBJ2-1; D possibly matches TRBD1 or TRBD2 (5 bases each). CDR3 size: 15 residues. The V gene's germline CDR1 is ENHRY and CDR2 SYGVKD. The CDR3 DNA sequence: TGTGTCATCAGTGAGGGACGGGCCGCCGTGTCGGAGCAGTTCTTC. Its translation: CVISEGRAAVSEQFF.